The rows below give T cell receptor beta chains drawn from one sample of a study of vaccination and CD4 T cells after COVID-19. No antigen is known for these receptors. TCRdb reprocessed the PCR reads with MiXCR, giving one entry per CDR3 protein. The sample shows some 4,600 distinct CDR3 sequences, 20% to 25% of them seen only once. Sequenced input: CD4+ T cells from blood, cultured in vitro. Source of these receptors: a human donor who had recovered from COVID-19. Both conserved end residues are part of each CDR3. D genes are given only for firm matches. The listing skips clone size in some rows; elsewhere it reads once, few, many or a size class.

clone_size,j_call,v_call,d_call,cdr3_aa,cdr3_nt
once,TRBJ2-5,TRBV29-1,.,CSGNRLGGFETQYF,TGCAGCGGCAACAGATTAGGGGGGTTCGAGACCCAGTACTTC
.,TRBJ1-2,TRBV5-1,TRBD1,CASSWTGGGYTF,TGCGCCAGCAGCTGGACAGGGGGCGGCTACACCTTC
few,TRBJ2-1,TRBV7-3,TRBD1,CASSLSGDSSYNEQFF,TGTGCCAGCAGCTTATCTGGGGACAGCTCCTACAATGAGCAGTTCTTC
.,TRBJ1-1,TRBV19,.,CASNLQATGTEAFF,TGTGCCAGTAATTTACAGGCCACGGGGACTGAAGCTTTCTTT
few,TRBJ1-5,TRBV19,TRBD1,CASTPRGQYNQPQHF,TGTGCCAGTACCCCTAGGGGACAGTACAATCAGCCCCAGCATTTT
few,TRBJ1-2,TRBV6-1,TRBD1,CASRGTGNYGYTF,TGTGCCAGCAGGGGGACAGGGAACTATGGCTACACCTTC
few,TRBJ2-5,TRBV7-9,TRBD1,CASGGQQETQYF,TGTGCCAGTGGGGGACAGCAAGAGACCCAGTACTTC
medium-sized,TRBJ1-5,TRBV5-1,.,CASSPGHQNQPQHF,TGCGCCAGCAGCCCGGGACATCAAAATCAGCCCCAGCATTTT
few,TRBJ1-2,TRBV2,.,CASKITQGYTF,TGTGCCAGCAAGATAACGCAGGGCTACACCTTC
few,TRBJ2-3,TRBV9,.,CASSVFTDTQYF,TGTGCCAGCAGCGTATTTACGGATACGCAGTATTTT
.,TRBJ1-2,TRBV6-5,.,CASSFLAGLTKVGYTF,TGTGCCAGCAGTTTCCTCGCTGGCTTAACCAAAGTAGGCTACACCTTC
.,TRBJ1-5,TRBV21-1,.,CASSKDRETQPQHF,TGTGCCAGCAGCAAGGACAGAGAAACGCAGCCCCAGCATTTT
few,TRBJ1-1,TRBV2,.,CASSLLTETEAFF,TGTGCCAGCAGCCTCCTGACAGAGACTGAAGCTTTCTTT
.,TRBJ2-1,TRBV27,TRBD1,CAIGLPGTGDNEQFF,TGTGCCATCGGCCTCCCCGGGACAGGAGATAATGAGCAGTTCTTC
few,TRBJ1-4,TRBV7-2,.,CASSLGGRTNEKLFF,TGTGCCAGCAGCCTTGGGGGGCGAACTAATGAAAAACTGTTTTTT
medium-sized,TRBJ2-5,TRBV20-1,.,CSATGQGSQETQYF,TGCAGTGCCACCGGGCAGGGGTCCCAAGAGACCCAGTACTTC
.,TRBJ2-7,TRBV5-5,TRBD1,CASSQLDRVVYEQYF,TGCGCCAGCAGCCAGCTGGACAGGGTCGTCTACGAGCAGTACTTC
.,TRBJ2-3,TRBV29-1,.,CSVDPWGAVVGTDTQYF,TGCAGCGTTGACCCCTGGGGGGCGGTTGTCGGCACAGATACGCAGTATTTT
.,TRBJ2-3,TRBV5-1,TRBD2,CASSLAYLGGGTDTQYF,TGCGCCAGCAGCTTGGCCTATTTGGGGGGGGGCACAGATACGCAGTATTTT
few,TRBJ2-3,TRBV7-9,TRBD1,CASQTGGNTQYF,TGTGCCAGTCAGACAGGGGGAAATACGCAGTATTTT
few,TRBJ2-7,TRBV18,.,CASSPFTYEQYF,TGTGCCAGCTCACCATTCACATACGAGCAGTACTTC
.,TRBJ2-3,TRBV9,TRBD1,CASSVEAGGPDTQYF,TGTGCCAGCAGCGTAGAGGCAGGGGGCCCAGATACGCAGTATTTT
few,TRBJ1-1,TRBV20-1,.,CSALEGVNTEAFF,TGCAGTGCTCTAGAGGGGGTCAACACTGAAGCTTTCTTT
large,TRBJ2-5,TRBV12-5,TRBD1,CASGPPTGEETQYF,TGTGCTAGTGGACCTCCGACAGGGGAAGAGACCCAGTACTTC
.,TRBJ1-2,TRBV2,.,CASSIFPRDDSLESYGYTF,TGTGCCAGCAGTATCTTTCCAAGGGACGACAGCCTAGAGTCCTATGGCTACACCTTC
.,TRBJ2-3,TRBV3-1,TRBD2,CASSLQGSGGATDTQYF,TGTGCCAGCAGCCTCCAAGGTAGCGGGGGGGCCACAGATACGCAGTATTTT
few,TRBJ2-7,TRBV5-4,.,CASSWRGGGEQYF,TGTGCCAGCAGCTGGCGGGGTGGAGGGGAGCAGTACTTC
.,TRBJ2-7,TRBV3-1,TRBD1,CASAGGQGSYEQYF,TGTGCCAGCGCCGGGGGACAGGGTTCCTACGAGCAGTACTTC
medium-sized,TRBJ1-1,TRBV2,.,CASRGRVYTEAFF,TGTGCCAGCAGGGGCAGGGTTTACACTGAAGCTTTCTTT
medium-sized,TRBJ1-2,TRBV27,.,CASSLRTPTGSHGYTF,TGTGCCAGCAGTTTACGAACCCCGACCGGGAGTCATGGCTACACCTTC
.,TRBJ2-7,TRBV6-1,.,CASRPRSGTYEQYF,TGTGCCAGCAGGCCGAGAAGCGGAACCTACGAGCAGTACTTC
few,TRBJ2-1,TRBV24-1,TRBD1,CATRDRADEQFF,TGTGCCACCAGAGACAGGGCGGATGAGCAGTTCTTC
medium-sized,TRBJ1-5,TRBV6-4,.,CASSTESNQPQHF,TGTGCCAGCTCCACGGAGAGCAATCAGCCCCAGCATTTT
.,TRBJ1-4,TRBV29-1,.,CSVAREGEKLFF,TGCAGCGTTGCAAGGGAAGGTGAAAAACTGTTTTTT
large,TRBJ1-2,TRBV20-1,.,CSAWSYGYTF,TGCAGTGCTTGGAGCTATGGCTACACCTTC
medium-sized,TRBJ1-5,TRBV20-1,TRBD1,CSATTGVNQPQHF,TGCAGTGCCACGACAGGGGTGAATCAGCCCCAGCATTTT
medium-sized,TRBJ2-3,TRBV19,.,CASSIGPRGHTQYF,TGTGCCAGTAGTATAGGCCCAAGGGGTCATACGCAGTATTTT
.,TRBJ1-1,TRBV6-1,.,CASSSPVQRQRAEAFF,TGTGCCAGCAGCTCCCCCGTCCAACGCCAGCGCGCTGAAGCTTTCTTT
.,TRBJ1-1,TRBV5-1,TRBD1,CASHNPGQVNTEAFF,TGCGCCAGCCATAATCCGGGACAGGTGAACACTGAAGCTTTCTTT
few,TRBJ1-1,TRBV6-1,.,CASSPRGGMNTEAFF,TGTGCCAGCAGTCCTCGTGGCGGGATGAACACTGAAGCTTTCTTT
medium-sized,TRBJ1-2,TRBV6-1,TRBD1,CASRSTGANGYTF,TGTGCCAGCAGAAGCACAGGGGCCAATGGCTACACCTTC
medium-sized,TRBJ1-1,TRBV6-1,.,CASSPALMGNTEAFF,TGTGCCAGCAGTCCAGCCCTGATGGGGAACACTGAAGCTTTCTTT
.,TRBJ2-3,TRBV3-1,TRBD2,CASSQAPGLATDTQYF,TGTGCCAGCAGCCAAGCTCCGGGACTAGCCACAGATACGCAGTATTTT
medium-sized,TRBJ1-2,TRBV19,TRBD1,CASSTHSAQGQGDGYTF,TGTGCCAGTAGTACCCACTCTGCACAGGGACAGGGGGATGGCTACACCTTC
.,TRBJ1-2,TRBV30,.,CAWLHGRGIYGYTF,TGTGCCTGGCTCCACGGACGGGGAATTTATGGCTACACCTTC
.,TRBJ2-1,TRBV20-1,.,CSVNGRGQADEQFF,TGCAGTGTCAATGGTAGGGGCCAAGCCGATGAGCAGTTCTTC
few,TRBJ1-4,TRBV6-1,TRBD1,CATRTGSTNEKLFF,TGTGCCACAAGGACAGGGTCAACTAATGAAAAACTGTTTTTT
.,TRBJ1-5,TRBV9,.,CASSVGQINQPQHF,TGTGCCAGCAGCGTCGGGCAGATCAATCAGCCCCAGCATTTT
.,TRBJ1-2,TRBV7-9,TRBD1,CASSPGTGRDGYTF,TGTGCCAGCAGCCCCGGGACAGGGAGAGATGGCTACACCTTC
.,TRBJ2-3,TRBV5-1,TRBD2,CASSRLSGEGTDTQYF,TGCGCCAGCAGCCGCCTGAGCGGGGAAGGCACAGATACGCAGTATTTT
.,TRBJ2-7,TRBV4-1,TRBD1,CASSQGQGSVYEQYF,TGCGCCAGCAGCCAAGGACAGGGGAGTGTGTACGAGCAGTACTTC
.,TRBJ2-5,TRBV5-6,TRBD2,CASRLAGGETQYF,TGTGCCAGCAGACTAGCGGGGGGAGAGACCCAGTACTTC
.,TRBJ1-1,TRBV5-6,.,CASSFSRGTEAFF,TGTGCCAGCAGCTTTAGTCGAGGGACTGAAGCTTTCTTT
.,TRBJ2-1,TRBV7-3,TRBD1,CASSSTGGAGFNEQFF,TGTGCCAGCAGCTCCACAGGGGGCGCGGGGTTCAATGAGCAGTTCTTC
few,TRBJ1-4,TRBV4-1,.,CASTPSRGANEKLFF,TGCGCCAGCACCCCTTCCCGGGGGGCAAATGAAAAACTGTTTTTT